This TCR beta chain comes out of a study of brain metastases from non-small cell lung cancer (dated by TCRdb to about 2019). Background on the whole study: The study profiled the immune microenvironment of paired resected primary tumors and brain metastases taken from patients with non-small-cell lung cancer. Beyond this particular receptor, the publication reports: T-cell infiltration was lower in brain metastases than in primary tumors (P < 0.001). T-cell clones appeared expanded in around two thirds of brain metastases relative to the matched primary tumors. Paired brain metastases and primary tumors largely shared TCR repertoires, although T-cell densities in the metastases were sparse.

Trimming accounts for 4 bases at V and 6 bases at J, while the number of junction bases matched to no gene is 5. Counted from cysteine to phenylalanine, this CDR3 has 14 amino acids. Just the 42-base CDR3 DNA is kept, in frame starting at base 1. CDR1 LGHNA and CDR2 YSLEER are derived from the germline V gene. In regard to this clone: It has no known antigen specificity. Per-base quality was not reported, and no clone a single base away is much larger than it.

The protocol used for the library was the immunoSEQ multiplex PCR assay. Alongside a 770-gene immune expression panel, the team sequenced the T-cell receptor beta chain repertoire. TCRdb mirrors the immuneACCESS table, restricted to in-frame sequences. Some clones are absent from its copies; in checked studies, under half trace to an unresolved V gene, and the reason for the others is unknown. The table for this sample lists around 1,600 clones; about 92% of them were counted only once. The ten largest clones add up to about 2% of the sample. A total of approximately 36 patients with non-small-cell lung cancer that had been surgically resected, each with specimens from both a primary tumor and a brain metastasis, made up the cohort. Tumor specimens were archival formalin-fixed, paraffin-embedded tissues.

The V gene is TRBV4-3 and the J gene is TRBJ2-2; TRBD2 agrees with 7 junctional bases. The origin of this receptor is a donor at least 40 years old with non-small cell lung cancer. The sequencing input was tissue from a brain metastasis. Interpreted using the paper, the cell subset or site label stands for: resected brain metastasis paired with primary lung tumor. The CDR3 amino acid sequence is: CASSRGTSAGELFF. The nucleotides read TGCGCCAGCAGCCGGGGTACTAGCGCCGGGGAGCTGTTTTTT.